These 24 T cell receptor beta chains share one sample of origin, sequenced in a study of shared clonotypes between healthy human individuals. The table came from immunoSEQ multiplex PCR; TCRdb's copy has only in-frame clones and leaves some out. The table includes about 1.4 million clones, around 95% detected once. The sample consisted of naive CD4+ T cells sorted from blood. Subset here: CD45RA+ positively selected. These receptors were collected from a man aged 25 to 40 in good health.

This clone has only a few counts. V is TRBV9 and J is TRBJ2-2; D remains ambiguous. Germline CDR1 is SGDLS and CDR2 is YYNGEE. The CDR3 runs 12 residues. The ends were cut back, 4 bases at V and 7 bases at J, with 8 bases in the middle. CDR3 residues: CASSFGRGELFF. The CDR3 nucleotides read TGTGCCAGCAGCTTTGGCCGCGGGGAGCTGTTTTTT. Full variable domain (remainder filled in from reference TRBV9 and TRBJ2-2): DSGVTQTPKHLITATGQRVTLRCSPRSGDLSVYWYQQSLDQGLQFLIQYYNGEERAKGNILERFSAQQFPDLHSELNLSSLELGDSALYFCASSFGRGELFFGEGSRLTVL.

The chain combines TRBV27 with TRBJ2-1; 9 bases agree with TRBD2. V shed 5 bases and J 9 bases; nucleotides not matched to a gene: 11. The CDR3 loop spans 15 amino acids. Germline values: CDR1 MNHEY, CDR2 SMNVEV (reference sequence). The CDR3 coding sequence is TGTGCCAGCAGTACTACGGGACTAGCTTTTGGTGAGCAGTTCTTC. Translated: CASSTTGLAFGEQFF.

The chain employs TRBV28 and TRBJ2-7; D perhaps matches TRBD1 (5 bases). Germline V gives CDR1 MDHEN, CDR2 SYDVKM. V dropped 5 bases and J dropped 3 bases, with 8 bases sitting between them. This CDR3 spans 12 amino acids. The CDR3 sequence is CASSPGHYEQYF. In nucleotides, the CDR3 is TGTGCCAGCAGTCCCGGACACTACGAGCAGTACTTC.

This chain uses TRBV5-1 with TRBJ2-2; TRBD1 matches 9 bases. CDR3 length: 16 amino acids. CDR1 and CDR2 (germline): SGHRS, YFSETQ. After removal of 4 bases from V and 6 bases from J, the junction contained 10 bases not matched to a gene. CDR3 in DNA: TGCGCCAGCAGCCAAAGACAGGGGGGAGACGCCGGGGAGCTGTTTTTT. Protein product: CASSQRQGGDAGELFF.

The chain employs TRBV5-4 and TRBJ2-3; 9 bases match TRBD1. This CDR3 comprises 15 residues. Trimming cost V 3 bases and J 4 bases; bases outside gene matches: 6. The germline V gene has CDR1 SGHNT and CDR2 YYREEE (reference sequence). The CDR3 here is CASSSRDRAADTQYF. The CDR3 nucleotides read TGTGCCAGCAGCTCACGGGACAGGGCCGCAGATACGCAGTATTTT.

This sequence joins TRBV7-9 and TRBJ2-7; D is uncertain. V was cut by 2 bases and J by 7 bases, with 9 bases left in between. CDR1 and CDR2 (germline): SEHNR, FQNEAQ (reference sequence). This CDR3 contains 12 residues. CDR3 in DNA: TGTGCCAGCAGCTTAATGTTTGTTGAGCAGTACTTC. Translation: CASSLMFVEQYF.

Regarding this clone: Additional DNA sequences in this sample encode the identical CDR3. The rearrangement links TRBV2 to TRBJ2-3; D remains unclear. CDR1 and CDR2 from the germline V gene are SNHLY and FYNNEI. Trimming cost V 3 bases and J 3 bases, with 7 bases left between them. The CDR3 is 13 amino acids. CDR3 protein: CASSEGGTDTQYF. In DNA, the CDR3 is TGTGCCAGCAGTGAGGGTGGAACAGATACGCAGTATTTT.

CDR3 loop: CSAREDVGAFF. The CDR3, as DNA: TGCAGTGCTAGAGAAGACGTGGGAGCTTTCTTT. This chain links TRBV20-1 with TRBJ1-1; D is ambiguous. Germline V gene lookup returns CDR1 DFQATT and CDR2 SNEGSKA (reference sequence). The CDR3 has 11 residues. With 0 bases removed from V and 10 bases from J, the gap between germline ends came to 9 bases.

This clone has a single count. The gene calls are TRBV5-1 and TRBJ2-7; 10 bases fit TRBD2. Germline V gene lookup returns CDR1 SGHRS and CDR2 YFSETQ. With V trimmed by 4 bases and J by 3 bases, 4 bases remained unmatched. This CDR3 is built from 14 residues. The CDR3 DNA reads TGCGCCAGCAGCCCCCTAGCGGGGGACTACGAGCAGTACTTC. It is translated as CASSPLAGDYEQYF.

This clone was detected only once. The gene calls are TRBV19 and TRBJ2-2; the match to TRBD2 covers 11 bases. V lost 4 bases and J lost 1; bases outside the gene matches: 5. Looked up from germline, CDR1 is LNHDA and CDR2 is SQIVND (reference sequence). The CDR3 runs 17 residues. The chain's CDR3 is CASSRGTSGGNTGELFF. DNA of the CDR3: TGTGCCAGTAGTAGGGGGACTAGCGGTGGGAACACCGGGGAGCTGTTTTTT. Using reference TRBV19 and TRBJ2-2 for the parts outside the CDR3, the full variable domain is DGGITQSPKYLFRKEGQNVTLSCEQNLNHDAMYWYRQDPGQGLRLIYYSQIVNDFQKGDIAEGYSVSREKKESFPLTVTSAQKNPTAFYLCASSRGTSGGNTGELFFGEGSRLTVL.

CDR3 DNA sequence: TGTGCCATCAGTGAGGCGATAGCGGGAGGTTACGAGCAGTACTTC. Its translation: CAISEAIAGGYEQYF. The rearrangement joins TRBV10-3 to TRBJ2-7; 10 bases line up with TRBD2. CDR3 length equals 15 residues. Germline V gives CDR1 ENHRY, CDR2 SYGVKD. The V and J ends lost 2 bases and 4 bases, in that order; junction bases with no gene match: 5.

This sequence joins TRBV5-1 and TRBJ2-5, with TRBD2 matching over 8 bases. The CDR3 has 16 residues. V shed 1 base, J shed 5 bases, and the junction held 10 bases outside the gene matches. Germline V gene data show CDR1 as SGHRS and CDR2 as YFSETQ. The CDR3 sequence: CASSLNSGISLETQYF. In nucleotides, the CDR3 is TGCGCCAGCAGCTTGAATAGCGGGATCTCGTTGGAGACCCAGTACTTC.

As concerns this clone: The sample has other DNA sequences that encode this CDR3 too. The chain carries TRBV7-6 and TRBJ2-7; D may be TRBD1 (7 bases). Germline V gene lookup returns CDR1 SGHVS and CDR2 FNYEAQ. The V and J ends lost 5 bases and 5 bases respectively, with 10 bases between them. The CDR3 has 12 amino acids. CDR3 amino acids: CASSGGGHEQYF. CDR3 DNA sequence: TGTGCCAGCAGCGGAGGGGGCCACGAGCAGTACTTC.

About this clone: Other nucleotide sequences in the sample specify the same CDR3. V gene TRBV28 combines with J gene TRBJ1-2; TRBD1 is a possible D gene (6 bases). Trimming stripped 5 bases from V and 2 bases from J, with 12 bases between. This CDR3 has 14 residues. The germline V gene has CDR1 MDHEN and CDR2 SYDVKM. The CDR3 loop is CASSLGQRNYGYTF. The CDR3 DNA is TGTGCCAGCAGTCTCGGACAGCGGAACTATGGCTACACCTTC.

The gene calls are TRBV10-2 and TRBJ2-1, with 8 bases lining up with TRBD2. CDR1 and CDR2 from the germline V gene are WSHSY and SAAADI. V lost 4 bases to trimming and J lost 0 bases; unmatched junction nucleotides: 5. The CDR3 is 16 amino acids. The CDR3 DNA is TGCGCCAGCAGTGCGGGGGGGGCGAGCTCCTACAATGAGCAGTTCTTC. Its translation: CASSAGGASSYNEQFF.

V usage is TRBV5-1 and J usage is TRBJ1-4; D may be TRBD1 (5 bases). With 0 bases removed from V and 3 bases from J, the gap between germline ends came to 12 bases. The CDR3 totals 16 residues. Germline CDR1 and CDR2: SGHRS and YFSETQ. CDR3 DNA: TGCGCCAGCAGCTTGGCCGGGGGACGTTCTAATGAAAAACTGTTTTTT. This encodes CASSLAGGRSNEKLFF. The complete variable domain, with remaining parts taken from reference TRBV5-1 and TRBJ1-4, reads KAGVTQTPRYLIKTRGQQVTLSCSPISGHRSVSWYQQTPGQGLQFLFEYFSETQRNKGNFPGRFSGRQFSNSRSEMNVSTLELGDSALYLCASSLAGGRSNEKLFFGSGTQLSVL.

This clone was counted a single time. This rearrangement joins TRBV7-9 to TRBJ2-7; 10 positions match TRBD2. The CDR3 totals 16 residues. The germline V gene has CDR1 SEHNR and CDR2 FQNEAQ (reference sequence). The ends lost 3 bases at V and 2 bases at J; junction bases unmatched: 7. The CDR3 loop is CASSFRTSGIPYEQYF. The CDR3, as DNA: TGTGCCAGCAGCTTCCGGACTAGCGGAATTCCCTACGAGCAGTACTTC.

V usage is TRBV6-6 and J usage is TRBJ2-3, with D unclear. The CDR3 covers 14 residues. Trimming took 5 bases from V and 3 from J, leaving 12 bases between them. The germline CDR1 and CDR2 sequences are MNHNY and SVGAGI (reference sequence). The CDR3 reads CASSRDYGTDTQYF. The CDR3 DNA sequence: TGTGCCAGCAGTCGCGATTACGGAACAGATACGCAGTATTTT.

J is TRBJ2-1 and V is TRBV28; no firm D call. Per the germline V gene, CDR1 is MDHEN and CDR2 is SYDVKM. This CDR3 contains 13 residues. Between the trimmed V and J ends, which lost 3 bases and 10 bases, there was a span of 13 bases. CDR3: CASSFYVEAEQFF. Here the CDR3 DNA reads TGTGCCAGCAGTTTCTATGTTGAAGCGGAGCAGTTCTTC.

This chain joins TRBV7-8 and TRBJ2-2; D might be TRBD1 or TRBD2, each matching 7 bases. The CDR3 loop spans 18 amino acids. V was clipped by 0 bases and J by 4 bases, with 18 bases between them. The V gene's germline CDR1 is SGHVS and CDR2 FQNEAQ. In nucleotides, the CDR3 is TGTGCCAGCAGCTTAGCCTCGACAGGGAGGGTGAGCACCGGGGAGCTGTTTTTT. Protein: CASSLASTGRVSTGELFF.

The V and J genes are TRBV28 and TRBJ1-2, with 7 bases aligning to TRBD1. V lost 7 bases, J lost 5 bases, and 22 bases stayed unmatched. CDR1 is MDHEN, CDR2 SYDVKM, per germline. CDR3 length: 18 residues. CDR3 in amino acids: CASTTAVGQQGTLYGYTF. The CDR3 bases are TGTGCCAGCACAACGGCCGTCGGCCAACAGGGGACCCTATATGGCTACACCTTC.

This rearrangement joins TRBV6-5 to TRBJ2-7; the D call may be TRBD1 or TRBD2 (6 bases each). Looked up from germline, CDR1 is MNHEY and CDR2 is SVGAGI. V shed 6 bases and J shed 0 bases, with 12 bases lying between them. CDR3 length equals 14 residues. The CDR3 DNA follows: TGTGCCAGCAGGGGGGGCCCGGACTCCTACGAGCAGTACTTC. It specifies CASRGGPDSYEQYF.

This clone was detected only once. V and J are TRBV6-5 and TRBJ2-4, with D possibly called TRBD1 or TRBD2 (5 bases each). Looked up from germline, CDR1 is MNHEY and CDR2 is SVGAGI. V was trimmed by 6 bases and J by 0 bases, leaving 12 bases between them. This CDR3 contains 15 residues. The CDR3 spells CASRKYGTAKNIQYF. In DNA, the CDR3 is TGTGCCAGCAGAAAATACGGGACAGCCAAAAACATTCAGTACTTC.

This clone was seen once. The V call is TRBV7-2, the J call TRBJ1-2; 8 bases agree with TRBD1. J gave up 5 bases and V 5 bases, and 10 bases lay outside the gene matches. The germline gives CDR1 SGHTA, CDR2 FQGNSA. The CDR3 length is 15 residues. CDR3 sequence: CASSHPTTGEYGYTF. In DNA, the CDR3 is TGTGCCAGCAGCCACCCGACGACAGGGGAGTATGGCTACACCTTC. Full variable domain (rest looked up from reference TRBV7-2 and TRBJ1-2): GAGVSQSPSNKVTEKGKDVELRCDPISGHTALYWYRQSLGQGLEFLIYFQGNSAPDKSGLPSDRFSAERTGGSVSTLTIQRTQQEDSAVYLCASSHPTTGEYGYTFGSGTRLTVV.